This entry lists 10 T cell receptor beta chains sequenced from one sample in a study of blood T cell repertoires in COVID-19. Method: immunoSEQ multiplex PCR; TCRdb's copy keeps in-frame clones and lacks some. The sample includes 150,000 or so clones, around four fifths of them seen just once. The sequencing sample was made of PBMCs or T cells enriched from blood (not recorded which). The receptors here all came from a woman between 45 and 60 years old in a cohort exposed to, infected with or recovered from COVID-19 (not recorded which).

In this sample, this clone turned up a few times. V gene TRBV19 combines with J gene TRBJ2-1; 10 bases align to TRBD1. The CDR3 sequence is 15 residues long. The V and J ends lost 8 bases and 9 bases, in that order; junction bases with no gene match: 13. The germline V gene has CDR1 LNHDA and CDR2 SQIVND (reference sequence). In DNA, the CDR3 is TGTGCCAGTCGAGGATGGGACAGGGGTTCGACTGAGCAGTTCTTC. Protein product: CASRGWDRGSTEQFF.

This chain joins TRBV24-1 and TRBJ2-5; 11 positions match TRBD1. Trimming removed 4 bases from V and 5 bases from J; junction bases left unmatched: 11. The CDR3 extends over 17 amino acids. Germline loops: CDR1 KGHDR, CDR2 SFDVKD. The CDR3 bases are TGTGCCACCAGTGACTCGGGGACAGGGGGTGTGGGGGAGACCCAGTACTTC. Translating it yields CATSDSGTGGVGETQYF.

Concerning this clone: The identical CDR3 is also encoded by other nucleotide sequences in the sample. V usage is TRBV29-1 and J usage is TRBJ2-5, with 7 positions matching TRBD2. This CDR3 is 12 amino acids long. The germline gives CDR1 SQVTM, CDR2 ANQGSEA. Unmatched junction bases numbered 1, after V lost 5 bases and J lost 1 base. The CDR3 nucleotides are TGCAGCGTTTCTAGCGGCCAAGAGACCCAGTACTTC. Translated: CSVSSGQETQYF.

The gene calls are TRBV4-2 and TRBJ1-2; 8 bases are a match to TRBD1. CDR1 and CDR2 (germline): LGHNA, YNFKEQ. CDR3 size: 15 residues. J was trimmed by 6 bases and V by 0 bases; bases with no gene match: 6. The DNA for the CDR3 is TGTGCCAGCAGCCAAGAAGGCGCAGGGGGCCATGGCTACACCTTC. Protein sequence: CASSQEGAGGHGYTF.

The rearrangement joins TRBV5-1 to TRBJ2-3; 8 bases fit TRBD2. The CDR3 has 15 amino acids. V lost 0 bases, J lost 0 bases, and 0 bases stayed unmatched. Germline CDR1 reads SGHRS; CDR2 reads YFSETQ. Here the CDR3 DNA reads TGCGCCAGCAGCTTGGGCGGGGGGAGCACAGATACGCAGTATTTT. Translation: CASSLGGGSTDTQYF.

The genes are TRBV7-3 and TRBJ2-7; 7 bases agree with TRBD1. The germline CDR1 and CDR2 sequences are SGHTA and FQGTGA. The J segment lost 5 bases and the V segment lost 4 bases, leaving 5 bases of the junction unmatched. The CDR3 runs to 13 residues. In DNA, the CDR3 is TGTGCCAGCAGCTACGGCCAGGGGGACGAGCAGTACTTC. Amino acid sequence: CASSYGQGDEQYF.

The chain joins TRBV19 to TRBJ1-1, with D perhaps TRBD1 (5 bases). The CDR3 has 13 amino acids. CDR1 is LNHDA, CDR2 SQIVND, per germline (reference sequence). Trimming stripped 3 bases from V and 1 base from J, with 6 bases between. The CDR3 bases are TGTGCCAGTAGTATGCAGGGGAACACTGAAGCTTTCTTT. Protein sequence: CASSMQGNTEAFF.

V is TRBV10-3 and J is TRBJ1-1; 7 positions agree with TRBD1. CDR3 length: 14 amino acids. The junction had 7 bases not matched to a gene; V was cut back by 7 bases and J by 2 bases. CDR1 is ENHRY and CDR2 is SYGVKD in the germline V gene. The CDR3 DNA reads TGTGCCATCACTACACAGGGGACTAACACTGAAGCTTTCTTT. The encoded protein is CAITTQGTNTEAFF.

The gene calls are TRBV27 and TRBJ1-1; 10 nucleotides align to TRBD1. There are 16 residues in the CDR3. Losses at the gene ends were 1 base for V and 1 base for J; bases not matched to a gene: 3. Germline V lookup: CDR1 MNHEY, CDR2 SMNVEV (reference sequence). The CDR3: CASSLWGTGANTEAFF. The CDR3 DNA reads TGTGCCAGCAGTTTATGGGGGACAGGGGCGAACACTGAAGCTTTCTTT.

The chain couples TRBV19 to TRBJ2-7; 9 nucleotides align to TRBD1. With 5 bases clipped from V and 1 base from J, the junction kept 6 bases outside the gene matches. The CDR3 has 15 residues. Germline V CDR1 and CDR2: LNHDA, SQIVND (reference sequence). CDR3 region: CASSLQGASSYEQYF. CDR3 coding DNA: TGTGCCAGTAGTCTACAGGGGGCGTCATCCTACGAGCAGTACTTC.